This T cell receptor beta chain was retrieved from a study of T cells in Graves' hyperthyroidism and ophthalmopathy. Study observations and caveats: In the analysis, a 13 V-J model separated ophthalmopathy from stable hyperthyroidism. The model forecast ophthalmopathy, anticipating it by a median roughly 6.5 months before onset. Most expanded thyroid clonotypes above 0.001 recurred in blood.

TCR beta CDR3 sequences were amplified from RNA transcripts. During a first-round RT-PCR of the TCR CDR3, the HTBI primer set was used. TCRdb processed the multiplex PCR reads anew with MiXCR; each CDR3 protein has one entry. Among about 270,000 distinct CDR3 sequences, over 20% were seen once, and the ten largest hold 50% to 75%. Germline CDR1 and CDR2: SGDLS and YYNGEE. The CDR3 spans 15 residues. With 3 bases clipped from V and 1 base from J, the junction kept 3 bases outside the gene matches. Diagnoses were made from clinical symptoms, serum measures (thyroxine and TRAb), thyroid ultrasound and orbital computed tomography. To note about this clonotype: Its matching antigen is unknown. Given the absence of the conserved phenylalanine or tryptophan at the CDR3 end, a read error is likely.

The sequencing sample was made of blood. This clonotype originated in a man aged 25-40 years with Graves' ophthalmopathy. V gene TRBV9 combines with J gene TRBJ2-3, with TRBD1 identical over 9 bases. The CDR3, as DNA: TGTGCCAGCAGCGAGGGGACAGGGCGCACAGATACGCAGTATCTT. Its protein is CASSEGTGRTDTQYL.